The 14 T cell receptor beta chains presented below share a single source sample, sequenced in a study of T cell clonality in common variable immunodeficiency (dated by TCRdb to the mid-2010s). Beyond this particular receptor, the publication reports: CVID TCRbeta sequences were reported to have fewer deletions and N-nucleotide insertions and to lack highly modified clones with 13 or more V deletions.

Their specific antigens are unknown. Library method: the immunoSEQ multiplex PCR assay. The immuneACCESS repertoire file appears here via TCRdb, limited to in-frame rearrangements. These files lack a portion of the clones; in checked studies, under half of the deficit traces to unresolved V genes, and the cause of the others is not known. The table records around 13,000 clones for this sample, and not one of them appears only once. The ten largest clonotypes hold approximately 7.7% of the sample. Sequencing was carried out using peripheral blood mononuclear cells. The receptors shown here come from a human donor with common variable immunodeficiency.

This clone was seen only a few times. The sequenced fragment ends 3 residues before the CDR3 boundary, so the rest is inferred from the germline J gene. This chain links TRBV6-2 or TRBV6-3 with TRBJ2-7, with 7 positions matching TRBD1. Looked up from germline, CDR1 is MNHEY and CDR2 is SVGEGT. The CDR3 covers 13 residues. The V and J ends lost 4 bases and 2 bases, in that order; junction bases with no gene match: 2. CDR3 sequence reads: CASSWDRPYEQYF. The covered CDR3 bases are TGTGCCAGCAGTTGGGACAGACCCTACGAG.

This clone came up a few times. The CDR3 goes on 3 residues after the read ends, and that part is filled in from the germline J gene. V is TRBV18 and J is TRBJ2-5; 7 positions match TRBD2. This CDR3 has 12 residues. CDR1 and CDR2 (germline): KGHSH, LQKENI. The CDR3 loop reads CASSPGAGTQYF. Partial CDR3 DNA: TGTGCCAGCTCACCGGGAGCGGGAACC.

A word on this clone: The read stops 3 residues short of the end of the CDR3; the missing end is completed from the germline J gene. The genes are TRBV5-1 and TRBJ2-3; TRBD2 is a possible D gene (6 bases). This CDR3 has 14 amino acids. Germline lookup yields CDR1 SGHRS and CDR2 YFSETQ. Trimming shortened V by 6 bases and J by 0 bases, and 11 bases separated the two germline ends. CDR3 sequence reads: CASKEGSSTDTQYF. The covered CDR3 bases are TGCGCCAGCAAGGAGGGCTCTAGCACAGATACG.

This clone has more than one count but fewer than ten. The read falls 3 residues short of the CDR3 end, and the missing part is taken from the germline J gene. The rearrangement uses TRBV7-9 and TRBJ2-2; no clear D gene. CDR3 length equals 13 residues. The germline gives CDR1 SEHNR, CDR2 FQNEAQ (reference sequence). The V and J ends lost 0 bases and 8 bases respectively, with 7 bases between them. This CDR3 reads CASSLAQAGELFF. The CDR3 bases that were read are TGTGCCAGCAGCTTAGCGCAGGCAGGGGAG.

Of note for this clone: The CDR3 extends 3 residues past the end of the read, so its final part is completed from the germline J gene. V and J are TRBV19 and TRBJ2-4; 8 bases agree with TRBD2. CDR1 LNHDA and CDR2 SQIVND come from the germline V gene (reference sequence). V dropped 7 bases and J dropped 1; count of bases not matched to a gene: 3. The CDR3 extends over 14 amino acids. CDR3 sequence: CASTGGEAKNIQYF. The CDR3 DNA, read in part, is TGTGCCAGTACCGGGGGGGAGGCCAAAAACATT.

This clone is categorized as medium-sized. The CDR3 extends 3 residues past the end of the read, so its final part is completed from the germline J gene. The chain has TRBV20-1 and TRBJ2-6; D is perhaps TRBD1 (5 bases). The CDR3 consists of 17 residues. V dropped 0 bases and J dropped 0 bases, with 12 bases sitting between them. Germline values: CDR1 DFQATT, CDR2 SNEGSKA (reference sequence). CDR3 sequence: CSARESRQSSGANVLTF. Partial CDR3 DNA: TGCAGTGCTAGAGAGAGCCGACAGAGCTCTGGGGCCAACGTC.

To note about this clone: The read is 3 residues too short to cover the CDR3 end, so that end is filled in from the germline J gene. This chain joins TRBV20-1 and TRBJ2-1, with D possibly TRBD2 on 6 matching bases. The length of the CDR3 is 15 residues. Germline lookup yields CDR1 DFQATT and CDR2 SNEGSKA (reference sequence). Deletions cut 1 base from V and 6 bases from J, with 16 bases between. The CDR3 bases that were read are TGCAGTGCTAGAGTAGGGGCCAGGCGGGGCAATGAG. Translated, it gives CSARVGARRGNE. The complete CDR3 reads CSARVGARRGNEQFF.

About this clone: The read stops 3 residues short of the end of the CDR3; the missing end is completed from the germline J gene. The chain combines TRBV19 with TRBJ2-3; D is unclear. This CDR3 has 16 amino acids. V was cut by 1 base and J by 4 bases, with 15 bases left in between. Germline V lookup: CDR1 LNHDA, CDR2 SQIVND (reference sequence). The CDR3 bases that were read are TGTGCCAGTAGTATAGTAGGTTCAGGCCCCTCAGATACG. It codes for CASSIVGSGPSDT. Given in full, the CDR3 is CASSIVGSGPSDTQYF.

This clone occurred a few times. The read stops 3 residues short of the end of the CDR3; the missing end is completed from the germline J gene. The V and J genes are TRBV30 and TRBJ2-3; no definite D call. The CDR3 extends over 13 amino acids. Germline V gene sequence: CDR1 GTSNPN, CDR2 SVGIG (reference sequence). The germline V and J ends were trimmed by 1 base and 4 bases, with 9 bases remaining between them. This CDR3 is CAWSGSRADTQYF. CDR3 bases read: TGTGCCTGGAGTGGGTCCCGGGCAGATACG.

This clone was picked up a small number of times. The read ends 3 residues shy of where the CDR3 ends; the end is completed using the germline J gene. The chain is built from TRBV5-6 and TRBJ2-1; 11 bases line up with TRBD2. Per the germline V gene, CDR1 is SGHDT and CDR2 is YYEEEE. The V gene end was trimmed by 2 bases and the J gene end by 6 bases; junction bases not matched to a gene: 4. The CDR3 length is 15 residues. Here the CDR3 reads CASSFISGGANEQFF. The CDR3 DNA, read in part, is TGTGCCAGCAGCTTTATTAGCGGGGGGGCCAATGAG.

Concerning this clone itself: The read terminates 3 residues before the CDR3 end, so the remaining end is supplied by the germline J gene. This chain joins TRBV19 and TRBJ1-1, with 7 nucleotides matching TRBD1. Germline V gives CDR1 LNHDA, CDR2 SQIVND (reference sequence). The CDR3 consists of 15 residues. The V segment lost 3 bases and the J segment 1 base; nucleotides outside the gene matches: 5. The covered CDR3 bases are TGTGCCAGTAGTATCAGAGGGACAGAGAACACTGAA. It yields the protein CASSIRGTENTE. The whole CDR3 reads CASSIRGTENTEAFF. Using reference TRBV19 and TRBJ1-1 for the parts outside the CDR3, the full variable domain is DGGITQSPKYLFRKEGQNVTLSCEQNLNHDAMYWYRQDPGQGLRLIYYSQIVNDFQKGDIAEGYSVSREKKESFPLTVTSAQKNPTAFYLCASSIRGTENTEAFFGQGTRLTVV.

This clone has a handful of counts. The CDR3 end falls 3 residues outside the read, so it is completed with the germline J gene. The chain is built from TRBV7-2 and TRBJ2-5; TRBD2 is a possible D gene (6 bases). Germline-derived CDR1 and CDR2 are SGHTA and FQGNSA. This CDR3 spans 14 amino acids. The V end lost 5 bases, the J end lost 2 bases, and 12 bases lay between the germline ends. CDR3 protein: CASSPRTIQETQYF. The sequenced CDR3 bases are TGTGCCAGCAGCCCGCGGACTATTCAAGAGACC.

As for this clone: The CDR3 end falls 3 residues outside the read, so it is completed with the germline J gene. The rearrangement links TRBV7-2 to TRBJ2-7; a weak D match, TRBD1 (5 bases). Germline lookup yields CDR1 SGHTA and CDR2 FQGNSA. V was cut by 5 bases and J by 1 base, with 15 bases left in between. This CDR3 is built from 15 residues. CDR3 in amino acids: CASSLQQAASYEQYF. Partial CDR3 DNA: TGTGCCAGCAGCCTTCAACAGGCAGCGTCCTACGAG.

This clone came up a few times. An end of the junction differs from the germline gene, which may be a read error. The read is 3 residues too short to cover the CDR3 end, so that end is filled in from the germline J gene. The chain joins TRBV2 to TRBJ2-7; no definite D call. The length of the CDR3 is 14 residues. Germline V gives CDR1 SNHLY, CDR2 FYNNEI. CDR3 residues: CASFPSAASNEQYF. The CDR3 DNA, read in part, is TGTGCCAGCTTCCCTTCGGCGGCCTCCAACGAG.